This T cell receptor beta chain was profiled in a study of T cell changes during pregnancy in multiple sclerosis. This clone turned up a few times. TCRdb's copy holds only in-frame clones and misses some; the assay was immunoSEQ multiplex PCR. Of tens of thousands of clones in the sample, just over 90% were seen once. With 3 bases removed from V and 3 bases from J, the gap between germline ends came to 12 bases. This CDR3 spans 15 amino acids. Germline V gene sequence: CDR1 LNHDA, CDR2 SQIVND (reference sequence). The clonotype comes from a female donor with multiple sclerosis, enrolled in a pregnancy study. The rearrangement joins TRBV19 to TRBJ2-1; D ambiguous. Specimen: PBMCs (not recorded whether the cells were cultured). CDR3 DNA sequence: TGTGCCAGTAGTATTAGCCGCTCTAGCTACAATGAGCAGTTCTTC. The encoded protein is CASSISRSSYNEQFF.